These T cell receptor beta chains were read from a single sample in a study of blood T cell repertoires in COVID-19. Sequenced by immunoSEQ multiplex PCR; TCRdb stores in-frame clones only, minus some. Of around 270,000 clones in the sample, more than 85% were seen once. Sequencing input: peripheral blood. Receptors were obtained from a person under 30 with COVID-19, enrolled during active disease. Each CDR3 is given with its conserved first and last residue. D genes are given only for firm matches. Not all rows give a size; the values are once, few, many and, for expanded clones, a class.

j_call v_call d_call clone_size cdr3_nt cdr3_aa
TRBJ2-1 TRBV28 TRBD2 NA TGTGCCAGCAGTTCCCTGACTAGCGGGAGCCTTAATGAGCAGTTCTTC CASSSLTSGSLNEQFF
TRBJ1-1 TRBV4-1 NA NA TGCGCCAGCAGCCAAGGGACTAGGACAGTTAACACTGAAGCTTTCTTT CASSQGTRTVNTEAFF
TRBJ1-1 TRBV6-2/TRBV6-3 NA NA TGTGCCAGCAGTTACGGAGAGAACACTGAAGCTTTCTTT CASSYGENTEAFF
TRBJ1-3 TRBV7-2 NA NA TGTGCCAGCAGCTTAGGGGCAGGGGGAAACACCATATATTTT CASSLGAGGNTIYF
TRBJ2-1 TRBV11-3 TRBD1 NA TGTGCCAGCAGCCCAGGGACAGGGCCCGATGAGCAGTTCTTC CASSPGTGPDEQFF
TRBJ2-7 TRBV28 TRBD1 NA TGTGCCAGCAGCCCCCGGGGAATAAAGGGGGCCGGCTACGAGCAGTACTTC CASSPRGIKGAGYEQYF
TRBJ2-7 TRBV6-1 TRBD2 NA TGTGCCAGCAGTGAAGCGCGTGGTAGCGGGGCCTACGAGCAGTACTTC CASSEARGSGAYEQYF
TRBJ1-3 TRBV28 NA NA TGTGCCAGCAGTTTAAGGGGTTCTGGAAACACCATATATTTT CASSLRGSGNTIYF
TRBJ1-1 TRBV7-8 NA NA TGTGCCAGCAGCTTAGTACAGGGTTACACTGAAGCTTTCTTT CASSLVQGYTEAFF
TRBJ2-1 TRBV27 TRBD2 once TGTGCCAGCAGTCCTGGCGGTAGCGGGCTCAATGAGCAGTTCTTC CASSPGGSGLNEQFF
TRBJ2-5 TRBV5-1 NA NA TGCGCCAGCAGCAACGATCGGTGGGAGGAGACCCAGTACTTC CASSNDRWEETQYF
TRBJ1-1 TRBV4-1 TRBD1 once TGCGCCAGCAGACCATACAGGGGTGAGGGTGAAGCTTTCTTT CASRPYRGEGEAFF
TRBJ2-7 TRBV6-5 NA NA TGTGCCAGCGGGGGGATGGGGTACGAGCAGTACTTC CASGGMGYEQYF
TRBJ1-2 TRBV11-2 NA NA TGTGCCAGCAGCTTAGAAGGACAGGGCTACACCTTC CASSLEGQGYTF
TRBJ1-6 TRBV5-1 NA NA TGCGCCAGCAGCTTTTCCAGGGACACAAATTCACCCCTCCACTTT CASSFSRDTNSPLHF
TRBJ1-5 TRBV7-9 NA NA TGTGCCAGCAGGGAGGGAAGCAATCAGCCCCAGCATTTT CASREGSNQPQHF
TRBJ1-1 TRBV6-5 TRBD1 once TGTGCCAGCAGGGGGACAGCACCTAACACTGAAGCTTTCTTT CASRGTAPNTEAFF
TRBJ1-6 TRBV4-1 NA NA TGCGCCAGCAGCCAACTAACTCTTTCGGCGGGCCCCGGATCACCCCTCCACTTT CASSQLTLSAGPGSPLHF
TRBJ2-1 TRBV6-4 TRBD1 NA TGTGCCAGCAGTTTACTACAGGGGAATGAGCAGTTCTTC CASSLLQGNEQFF
TRBJ2-7 TRBV4-1 TRBD1 few TGCGCCAGCAGCCAAGTCGGGGACAGGTCCCACGAGCAGTACTTC CASSQVGDRSHEQYF
TRBJ1-5 TRBV12-3/TRBV12-4 NA NA TGTGCCAGCAGTCCTACAGGGAATCAGCCCCAGCATTTT CASSPTGNQPQHF
TRBJ2-1 TRBV6-5 TRBD2 NA TGTGCCAGCACTGGGACTAGCGGGAGCTATGAGCAGTTCTTC CASTGTSGSYEQFF
TRBJ2-1 TRBV3-1/TRBV3-2 NA NA TGTGCCAGCAGCCAAGGAAACCGGGGTGAGCAGTTCTTC CASSQGNRGEQFF
TRBJ2-2 TRBV5-5 TRBD2 few TGTGCCAGCAGGAGGACTAGCGGGGACACCGGGGAGCTGTTTTTT CASRRTSGDTGELFF
TRBJ2-1 TRBV15 NA NA TGTGCCACCGAGACCGCCGGGGGCAATGAGCAGTTCTTC CATETAGGNEQFF
TRBJ1-2 TRBV29-1 NA NA TGCAGCGTTGTGCCGGACATCTCAATACTAAACTATGGCTACACCTTC CSVVPDISILNYGYTF
TRBJ2-1 TRBV6-1 NA NA TGTGCCAGCAGTGGGGTGACAGGTGTGACTCTCTACAATGAGCAGTTCTTC CASSGVTGVTLYNEQFF
TRBJ2-5 TRBV12-3/TRBV12-4 NA NA TGTGCCAGCATGGGCGGGACTCAAGAGACCCAGTACTTC CASMGGTQETQYF
TRBJ2-4 TRBV6-2/TRBV6-3 NA once TGTGCCAGCAGCCCAGGGCGGGGACTAGCCAAAAACATTCAGTACTTC CASSPGRGLAKNIQYF
TRBJ2-7 TRBV2 TRBD1 NA TGTGCCAGCAGCCCGACAGGGGCCCCCTACGAGCAGTACTTC CASSPTGAPYEQYF
TRBJ2-7 TRBV27 NA once TGTGCCAGCAGTTTAAAAGGAGTCAGTTCCTACGAGCAGTACTTC CASSLKGVSSYEQYF
TRBJ2-7 TRBV11-3 TRBD2 NA TGTGCCAGCAGCTTTAGCGGGAGCTATGGCGAGCAGTACTTC CASSFSGSYGEQYF
TRBJ2-5 TRBV27 TRBD2 NA TGTGCCAGCAGTTCACGTTCCTGGACTAGCGTTTCCCAAGAGACCCAGTACTTC CASSSRSWTSVSQETQYF
TRBJ2-3 TRBV28 NA NA TGTGCCAGCAGTTCACCAGGCACAGATACGCAGTATTTT CASSSPGTDTQYF
TRBJ2-4 TRBV2 NA NA TGTGCCAGCAGTGATCCGGCCTGGGCAGCCAAAAACATTCAGTACTTC CASSDPAWAAKNIQYF
TRBJ1-1 TRBV7-9 TRBD1 once TGTGCCAGCAGTCGCCTGACAGGGGCTGAAGCTTTCTTT CASSRLTGAEAFF
TRBJ2-1 TRBV5-4 NA NA TGTGCCAGCAGCCCGGACTACCACGGGACCACACACTATGAGCAGTTCTTC CASSPDYHGTTHYEQFF
TRBJ2-5 TRBV10-3 NA NA TGTGCCATCAGTGAGTCCGGAGTTAATCAGCGGAGTCAAGAGACCCAGTACTTC CAISESGVNQRSQETQYF
TRBJ1-3 TRBV6-1 NA once TGTGCCAGCAGTGAAGCGGGGCAGGCAGCGGGAAACACCATATATTTT CASSEAGQAAGNTIYF
TRBJ2-7 TRBV12-3/TRBV12-4 NA NA TGTGCCAGCAGTTTCACGGGCTCCTACGAGCAGTACTTC CASSFTGSYEQYF
TRBJ2-7 TRBV5-1 NA NA TGCGCCAGCAGCTTGGGGGTGACAGGCGGAAGTCAGCAGTACTTC CASSLGVTGGSQQYF
TRBJ2-7 TRBV7-9 TRBD1 NA TGTGCCAGCAGCTATGGACAGGGGGCGGCCTACGAGCAGTACTTC CASSYGQGAAYEQYF
TRBJ1-2 TRBV5-1 NA NA TGCGCCAGCAGCTTCGGTGTAGCCAACTATGGCTACACCTTC CASSFGVANYGYTF
TRBJ2-3 TRBV9 NA NA TGTGCCAGCAGCGTAGTAGCCGGCACAGATACGCAGTATTTT CASSVVAGTDTQYF
TRBJ2-3 TRBV15 TRBD2 once TGTGCCACCAGCAGAGAGGCGGGAGGGCCAGATACGCAGTATTTT CATSREAGGPDTQYF
TRBJ2-2 TRBV9 NA NA TGTGCCAGCAGCGTAGCTCCCGCGGCGATGGTTCTGGGGGCTACCGGGGAGCTGTTTTTT CASSVAPAAMVLGATGELFF
TRBJ1-5 TRBV6-5 NA NA TGTGCCAGCAGCCCGCGGGGGGGCGGTCAGCCCCAGCATTTT CASSPRGGGQPQHF
TRBJ2-7 TRBV25-1 NA NA TGTGCCAGCAGGGACAGCAGCTCCTACGAGCAGTACTTC CASRDSSSYEQYF
TRBJ2-5 TRBV6-1 NA NA TGTGCCAGCAATGAAGGACAGCAAGAGACCCAGTACTTC CASNEGQQETQYF
TRBJ1-1 TRBV10-3 NA NA TGTGCCATCAGTGCTGGGGCAGGAAGCACTGAAGCTTTCTTT CAISAGAGSTEAFF
TRBJ2-7 TRBV27 NA NA TGTGCCAGCAGTTTATGGGGCGGTCCCTACGAGCAGTACTTC CASSLWGGPYEQYF
TRBJ2-6 TRBV1 NA NA TGCACCAGCAGGCGTCGGGCCAACGTCCTGACTTTC CTSRRRANVLTF
TRBJ2-7 TRBV27 TRBD2 NA TGTGCCAGCAGTTCGCTAGCGGGAGGTTCCTACGAGCAGTACTTC CASSSLAGGSYEQYF
TRBJ1-3 TRBV18 TRBD1 NA TGTGCCAGCTCACCACGGGACAGGAGCTCTGGAAACACCATATATTTT CASSPRDRSSGNTIYF
TRBJ1-1 TRBV2 TRBD1 NA TGTGCCAGCAGTCCCGGACAGGGGTCGGGGCGGTTAAATACTGAAGCTTTCTTT CASSPGQGSGRLNTEAFF
TRBJ2-1 TRBV5-1 TRBD2 NA TGCGCCAGCAGCAAGACTAGCGGGGCTTACAATGAGCAGTTCTTC CASSKTSGAYNEQFF
TRBJ2-1 TRBV5-4 TRBD2 NA TGTGCCAGCAGCTTGTCTACTAGCGGGAGATCCTTTGAGCAGTTCTTC CASSLSTSGRSFEQFF
TRBJ2-2 TRBV4-1 TRBD2 NA TGCGCCAGCAGCCAGGGGGCTAGCGGGAGTCTGGAGAACACCGGGGAGCTGTTTTTT CASSQGASGSLENTGELFF